These 3 T cell receptor beta chains were all obtained from the same sample, sequenced in a study of CD8 T cells in ankylosing spondylitis. Study observations and caveats: Characteristic, it appeared, of ankylosing spondylitis blood was a TCR beta motif of eight highly homologous variants.

TCRdb reanalysed the 5' RACE reads using MiXCR and keeps one entry per CDR3 protein. Here the sample spans around 140,000 distinct CDR3 sequences, 15% to 20% being singletons. No antigen has been assigned to these receptors. Material: blood, either unsorted or a sorted T cell fraction (not recorded which). The origin of the receptors is a male donor with ankylosing spondylitis.

This clonotype was recorded a few times. The rearrangement links TRBV6-2 or TRBV6-3 to TRBJ1-1, with no clear D. The V and J ends lost 2 bases and 5 bases respectively, with 12 bases between them. Germline assignment: CDR1 MNHEY and CDR2 SVGEGT. The length of the CDR3 is 14 residues. The CDR3 region is CASSYPPGGTEAFF. The CDR3 region has the DNA TGTGCCAGCAGTTACCCCCCCGGTGGAACTGAAGCTTTCTTT.

The CDR3 coding sequence is TGTGCCAGCAGTTTAAGTTGGAGGGATGAGCAGTTCTTC. This codes for CASSLSWRDEQFF. The chain carries TRBV27 and TRBJ2-1; tentative D call: TRBD2 (6 bases). The V gene lost 2 bases and the J gene lost 8 bases, with 10 bases spanning the gap. The CDR3 runs to 13 residues. Germline V lookup: CDR1 MNHEY, CDR2 SMNVEV (reference sequence).

The V gene is TRBV6-5, the J gene TRBJ2-5; unclear D gene. The CDR3 covers 10 residues. The germline V gene encodes CDR1 MNHEY and CDR2 SVGAGI. V was pared by 9 bases and J by 7 bases, with 9 bases between. The CDR3 here is CASNRPTQYF. The DNA of the CDR3 is TGTGCCAGTAACCGGCCGACCCAGTACTTC.